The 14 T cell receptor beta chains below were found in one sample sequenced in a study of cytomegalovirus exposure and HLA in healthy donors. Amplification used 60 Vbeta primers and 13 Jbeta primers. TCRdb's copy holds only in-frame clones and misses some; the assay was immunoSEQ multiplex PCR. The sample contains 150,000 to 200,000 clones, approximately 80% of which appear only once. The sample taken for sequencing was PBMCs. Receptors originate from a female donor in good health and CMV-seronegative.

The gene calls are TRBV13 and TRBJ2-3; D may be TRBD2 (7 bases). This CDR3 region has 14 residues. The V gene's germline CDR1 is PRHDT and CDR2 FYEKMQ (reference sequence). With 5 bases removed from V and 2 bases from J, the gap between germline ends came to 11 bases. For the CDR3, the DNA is TGTGCCAGCAGCCGGGGGGCCTACACAGATACGCAGTATTTT. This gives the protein CASSRGAYTDTQYF.

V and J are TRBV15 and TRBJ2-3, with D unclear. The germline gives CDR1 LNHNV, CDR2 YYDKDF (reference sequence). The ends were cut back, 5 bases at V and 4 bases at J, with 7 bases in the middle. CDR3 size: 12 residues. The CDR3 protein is CATSPPADTQYF. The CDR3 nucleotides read TGTGCCACCAGCCCCCCCGCAGATACGCAGTATTTT.

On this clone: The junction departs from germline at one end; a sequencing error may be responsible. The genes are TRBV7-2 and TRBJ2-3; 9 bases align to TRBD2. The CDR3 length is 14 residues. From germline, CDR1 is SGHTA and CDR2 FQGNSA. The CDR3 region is CASSSGTSRDTQYF. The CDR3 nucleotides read TGTGCCAGCAGCTCCGGGACTAGCAGAGATACGCAGTATTTT. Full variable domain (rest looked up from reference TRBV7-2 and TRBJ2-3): GAGVSQSPSNKVTEKGKDVELRCDPISGHTALYWYRQSLGQGLEFLIYFQGNSAPDKSGLPSDRFSAERTGGSVSTLTIQRTQQEDSAVYLCASSSGTSRDTQYFGPGTRLTVL.

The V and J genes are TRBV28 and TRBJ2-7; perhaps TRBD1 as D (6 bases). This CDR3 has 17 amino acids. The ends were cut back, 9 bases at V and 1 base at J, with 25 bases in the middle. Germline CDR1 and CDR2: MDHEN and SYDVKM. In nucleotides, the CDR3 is TGTGCCAGATGGCTCGCCAGGGGACACCGATTTTCCTACGAGCAGTACTTC. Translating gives CARWLARGHRFSYEQYF.

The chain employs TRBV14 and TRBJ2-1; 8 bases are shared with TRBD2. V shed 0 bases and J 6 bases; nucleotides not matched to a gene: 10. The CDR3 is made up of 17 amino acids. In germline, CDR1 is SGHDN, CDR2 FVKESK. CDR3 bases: TGTGCCAGCAGCCAAGACGTCGGTCTAGCGGGCCCCAATGAGCAGTTCTTC. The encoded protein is CASSQDVGLAGPNEQFF. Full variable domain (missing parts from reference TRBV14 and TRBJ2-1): EAGVTQFPSHSVIEKGQTVTLRCDPISGHDNLYWYRRVMGKEIKFLLHFVKESKQDESGMPNNRFLAERTGGTYSTLKVQPAELEDSGVYFCASSQDVGLAGPNEQFFGPGTRLTVL.

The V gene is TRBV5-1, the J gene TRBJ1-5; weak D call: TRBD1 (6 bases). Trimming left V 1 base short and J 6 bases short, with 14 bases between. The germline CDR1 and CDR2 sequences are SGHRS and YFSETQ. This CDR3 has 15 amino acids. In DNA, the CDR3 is TGCGCCAGCAGCTTGACAGGGAGTTGGGGTCAGCCCCAGCATTTT. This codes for CASSLTGSWGQPQHF.

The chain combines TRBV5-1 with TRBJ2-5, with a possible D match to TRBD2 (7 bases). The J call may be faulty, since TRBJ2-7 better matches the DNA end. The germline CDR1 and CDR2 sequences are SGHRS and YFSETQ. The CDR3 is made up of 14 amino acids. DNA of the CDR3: TGCGCCAGCAGTATTGGAGGGGGAGGGGACGAGCAGTACTTC. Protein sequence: CASSIGGGGDEQYF.

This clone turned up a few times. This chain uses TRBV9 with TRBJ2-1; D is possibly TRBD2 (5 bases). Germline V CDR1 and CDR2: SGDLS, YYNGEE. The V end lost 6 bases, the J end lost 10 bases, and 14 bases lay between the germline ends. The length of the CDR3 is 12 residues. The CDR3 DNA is TGTGCCAGCACCGCCTTAGAGGGCGAGCAGTTCTTC. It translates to CASTALEGEQFF.

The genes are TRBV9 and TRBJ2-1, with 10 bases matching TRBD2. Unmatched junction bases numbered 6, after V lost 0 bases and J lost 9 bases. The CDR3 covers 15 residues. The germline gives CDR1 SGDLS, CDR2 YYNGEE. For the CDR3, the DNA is TGTGCCAGCAGCGTAGCAGCGGGGGGGCCGGCTGAGCAGTTCTTC. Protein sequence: CASSVAAGGPAEQFF.

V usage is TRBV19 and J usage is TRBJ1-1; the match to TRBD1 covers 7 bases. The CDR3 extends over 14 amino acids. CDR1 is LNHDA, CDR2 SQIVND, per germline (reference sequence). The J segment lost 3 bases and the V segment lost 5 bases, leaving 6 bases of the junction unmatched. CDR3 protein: CASSYRGTDTEAFF. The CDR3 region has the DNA TGTGCCAGTAGTTACAGGGGTACGGACACTGAAGCTTTCTTT.

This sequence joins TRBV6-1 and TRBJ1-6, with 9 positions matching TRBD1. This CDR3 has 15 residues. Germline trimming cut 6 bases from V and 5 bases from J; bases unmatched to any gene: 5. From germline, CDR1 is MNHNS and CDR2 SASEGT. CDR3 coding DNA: TGTGCCAGCAGCGAGGGACAGGGTGATAATTCACCCCTCCACTTT. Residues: CASSEGQGDNSPLHF.

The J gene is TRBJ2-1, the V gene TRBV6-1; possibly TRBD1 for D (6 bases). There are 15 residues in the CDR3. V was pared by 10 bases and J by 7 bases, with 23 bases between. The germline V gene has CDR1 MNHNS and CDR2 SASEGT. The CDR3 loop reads CANKPTGTTRNEQFF. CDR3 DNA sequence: TGTGCCAACAAACCGACCGGGACAACGAGGAATGAGCAGTTCTTC.

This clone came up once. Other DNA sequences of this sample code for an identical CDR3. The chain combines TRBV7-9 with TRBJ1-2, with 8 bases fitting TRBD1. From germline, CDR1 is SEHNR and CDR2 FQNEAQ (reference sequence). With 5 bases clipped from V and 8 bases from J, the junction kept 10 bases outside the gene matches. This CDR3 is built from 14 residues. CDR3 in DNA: TGTGCCAGCAGCCCCCAGGGGGCCGGTCGGGGCTACACCTTC. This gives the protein CASSPQGAGRGYTF.

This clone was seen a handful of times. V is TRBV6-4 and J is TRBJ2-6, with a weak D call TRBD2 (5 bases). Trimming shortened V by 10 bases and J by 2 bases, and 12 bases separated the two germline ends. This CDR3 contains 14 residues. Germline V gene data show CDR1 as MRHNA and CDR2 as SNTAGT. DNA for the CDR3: TGTGCCACGTCAGAGGGCGCTGGGGCCAACGTCCTGACTTTC. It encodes CATSEGAGANVLTF.